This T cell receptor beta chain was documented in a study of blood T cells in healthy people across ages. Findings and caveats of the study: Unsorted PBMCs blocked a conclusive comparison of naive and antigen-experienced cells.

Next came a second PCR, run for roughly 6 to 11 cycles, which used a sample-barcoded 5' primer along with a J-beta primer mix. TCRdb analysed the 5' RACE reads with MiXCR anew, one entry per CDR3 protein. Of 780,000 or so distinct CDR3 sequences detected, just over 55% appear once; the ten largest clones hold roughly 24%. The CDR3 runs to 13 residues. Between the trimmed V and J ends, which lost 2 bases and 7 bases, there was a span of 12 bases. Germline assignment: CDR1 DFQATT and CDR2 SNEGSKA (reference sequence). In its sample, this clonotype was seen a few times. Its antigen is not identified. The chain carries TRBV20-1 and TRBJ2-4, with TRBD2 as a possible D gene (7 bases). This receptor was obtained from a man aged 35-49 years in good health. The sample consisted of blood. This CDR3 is CSARRGGENIQYF. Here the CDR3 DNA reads TGCAGTGCTAGAAGGGGGGGAGAGAACATTCAGTACTTC.